The 10 T cell receptor beta chains presented below share a single source sample, sequenced in a study of identical twins. TCRdb re-derived calls from the 5' RACE reads in MiXCR, one entry per CDR3 protein. The profile shows roughly 690,000 distinct CDR3 sequences, less than 25% of them singletons. These data also featured in a second study, about T cells expressing NK-cell markers.

The material sequenced was PBMCs. Receptor source: a woman younger than 35 in good health.

With respect to this clonotype: No DNA is shown, since the ends of the CDR3 on it are uncertain; the CDR3 is the one TCRdb lists. V gene TRBV27 combines with J gene TRBJ2-2; TRBD1 is taken as the D call from the table, unchecked against the DNA. The CDR3 is 15 residues long, counting both termini. Germline values: CDR1 MNHEY, CDR2 SMNVEV (reference sequence). CDR3: CASSILGVGTGELFF.

This clonotype appeared a few times. This chain uses TRBV12-3 or TRBV12-4 with TRBJ2-7; 10 bases are shared with TRBD1. The CDR3 totals 14 residues. V was pared by 6 bases and J by 4 bases, with 6 bases of the junction left unmatched. CDR3 loop: CASRKTGGEYEQYF. CDR3 DNA: TGTGCCAGCAGGAAGACAGGGGGCGAGTACGAGCAGTACTTC.

As concerns this clonotype: Germline is not matched at one junction end, which may reflect a read error. V gene TRBV27 combines with J gene TRBJ2-7; D is uncertain. This CDR3 has 14 amino acids. Germline V gene lookup returns CDR1 MNHEY and CDR2 SMNVEV (reference sequence). CDR3 in amino acids: CASSATQSSYEQHF. The CDR3 DNA is TGTGCCAGCAGTGCCACCCAGAGCTCCTACGAGCAGCACTTC.

This clonotype was seen only a few times. The chain recombines TRBV6-1 with TRBJ2-3; 8 bases line up with TRBD2. Germline trimming cut 5 bases from V and 1 base from J; bases unmatched to any gene: 14. There are 18 residues in the CDR3. Germline V gives CDR1 MNHNS, CDR2 SASEGT. CDR3 loop: CASSQSGRAGLGTDTQYF. The CDR3 nucleotides are TGTGCCAGCAGTCAAAGCGGGAGAGCCGGGCTGGGCACAGATACGCAGTATTTT.

The J gene is TRBJ2-1, the V gene TRBV6-2 or TRBV6-3; 13 nucleotides agree with TRBD2. Germline CDR1 MNHEY, CDR2 SVGEGT. With 6 bases clipped from V and 12 bases from J, the junction kept 8 bases outside the gene matches. The CDR3 covers 14 residues. The CDR3 spells CASRKLAGGPWQFF. CDR3 in DNA: TGTGCCAGCAGAAAACTAGCGGGAGGGCCATGGCAGTTCTTC.

This clonotype has at least ten counts. This sequence joins TRBV27 and TRBJ1-2; 8 nucleotides match TRBD1. The CDR3 is 15 residues long. The ends lost 5 bases at V and 5 bases at J; junction bases unmatched: 10. Germline V lookup: CDR1 MNHEY, CDR2 SMNVEV (reference sequence). The CDR3 loop reads CASSATGTGGYGYTF. The CDR3 bases are TGTGCCAGCAGTGCTACCGGGACAGGCGGATATGGCTACACCTTC.

The rearrangement links TRBV5-6 to TRBJ2-3; perhaps TRBD1 as D (5 bases). The CDR3 is 14 amino acids. Germline V gene lookup returns CDR1 SGHDT and CDR2 YYEEEE. V lost 9 bases, J lost 6 bases, and 20 bases lay in between. As DNA, the CDR3 is TGTGCCAACCGACAGCCATCCTCAACGGATACGCAGTATTTT. This translates into CANRQPSSTDTQYF.

This clonotype has ten or more counts. This chain uses TRBV16 with TRBJ1-2; 8 bases line up with TRBD1. This CDR3 is built from 14 residues. The V gene end was trimmed by 0 bases and the J gene end by 10 bases; junction bases not matched to a gene: 7. The germline gives CDR1 KGHSY, CDR2 FQNENV. In DNA, the CDR3 is TGTGCCAGCAGCCAATCCGGACAGGGACTAGTCTACACCTTC. Translating it yields CASSQSGQGLVYTF.

This clonotype was seen a few times. The genes are TRBV27 and TRBJ1-1, with TRBD1 matching 8 bases. V lost 5 bases to trimming and J lost 0 bases; unmatched junction nucleotides: 8. CDR3 size: 16 residues. Looked up from germline, CDR1 is MNHEY and CDR2 is SMNVEV (reference sequence). The CDR3 DNA is TGTGCCAGCAGTCGATGGACAGGGACACTGAACACTGAAGCTTTCTTT. Translation gives CASSRWTGTLNTEAFF.

This clonotype showed up many times. The chain combines TRBV9 with TRBJ2-7; possible D gene TRBD2, 5 bases. V was pared by 4 bases and J by 2 bases, with 16 bases between. The CDR3 has 15 residues. Germline V gives CDR1 SGDLS, CDR2 YYNGEE. The CDR3 bases are TGTGCCAGCAGCCCCCGTTACGGGGATGCCTACGAGCAGTACTTC. Its protein is CASSPRYGDAYEQYF. Full variable domain (remainder filled in from reference TRBV9 and TRBJ2-7): DSGVTQTPKHLITATGQRVTLRCSPRSGDLSVYWYQQSLDQGLQFLIQYYNGEERAKGNILERFSAQQFPDLHSELNLSSLELGDSALYFCASSPRYGDAYEQYFGPGTRLTVT.